This is a list of T cell receptor beta chains from one sample in a study of technical replicates of blood from a few donors. The assay was immunoSEQ multiplex PCR, and TCRdb's table has in-frame clones only and misses some. The table shows more than 90,000 clones, with approximately 96% occurring only once. The sequencing sample was made of T cells isolated from PBMCs. These receptor sequences come from a human donor in good health. CDR3s include the opening cysteine and the closing phenylalanine or tryptophan. A D gene is named only where the DNA matches it firmly. The size of a clone is reported for some rows only, either as once, few or many, or as a class for expanded clones.

V	J	D	size	length	CDR3	DNA
TRBV29-1	TRBJ2-2	TRBD2	-	13	CSFRVGGAGELFF	TGCAGCTTCCGCGTGGGGGGGGCCGGGGAGCTGTTTTTT
TRBV11-3	TRBJ2-5	TRBD2	-	15	CASSRRTSGGETQYF	TGTGCCAGCAGCCGCAGGACTAGCGGGGGCGAGACCCAGTACTTC
TRBV29-1	TRBJ1-6	-	-	13	CSVLNGLNSPLHF	TGCAGCGTTTTGAATGGCCTTAATTCACCCCTCCACTTT
TRBV11-2	TRBJ2-5	-	-	15	CASSHHYRRKETQYF	TGTGCCAGCAGCCACCATTATAGGCGGAAAGAGACCCAGTACTTC
TRBV27	TRBJ2-7	TRBD1	once	14	CASSLGTGVYEQYF	TGTGCCAGCAGTTTAGGGACAGGGGTCTACGAGCAGTACTTC
TRBV30	TRBJ1-4	TRBD1	once	15	CAWGRGQFSPQKLFF	TGTGCCTGGGGCAGGGGGCAGTTTTCCCCGCAAAAACTGTTTTTT
TRBV19	TRBJ2-1	TRBD2	-	15	CASRTGLAGDNEQFF	TGTGCCAGTAGGACCGGACTAGCGGGAGACAATGAGCAGTTCTTC
TRBV28	TRBJ2-7	-	-	13	CASKNSHRYEQYF	TGTGCCAGCAAGAACAGCCATCGCTACGAGCAGTACTTC
TRBV28	TRBJ2-7	-	-	12	CASSLSGSEQYF	TGTGCCAGCAGTTTATCAGGTTCCGAGCAGTACTTC
TRBV28	TRBJ2-1	TRBD2	-	17	CASSLSLAGSSYNEQFF	TGTGCCAGCAGTCTCTCATTAGCGGGTAGCTCCTACAATGAGCAGTTCTTC
TRBV19	TRBJ2-2	-	-	15	CASMGGLANTGELFF	TGTGCGAGCATGGGGGGTTTGGCGAACACCGGGGAGCTGTTTTTT
TRBV14	TRBJ2-3	-	-	13	CASSHGGADTQYF	TGTGCCAGCAGCCATGGAGGGGCAGATACGCAGTATTTT
TRBV7-3	TRBJ2-2	TRBD1	-	16	CASSVTGGVPTGELFF	TGTGCCAGCAGTGTTACAGGGGGAGTTCCCACCGGGGAGCTGTTTTTT
TRBV27	TRBJ1-6	-	-	13	CASRHRDDSPLHF	TGTGCCAGCAGGCACAGGGACGATTCACCCCTCCACTTT
TRBV7-2	TRBJ2-2	TRBD2	-	17	CASSLSLAGLNTGELFF	TGTGCCAGCAGCTTAAGTCTAGCGGGATTAAACACCGGGGAGCTGTTTTTT
TRBV29-1	TRBJ2-2	TRBD2	-	15	CSVGPLAGGTGELFF	TGCAGCGTGGGGCCGCTAGCGGGAGGAACCGGGGAGCTGTTTTTT
TRBV5-1	TRBJ1-1	TRBD1	once	15	CASSRGTAQVTEAFF	TGCGCCAGCAGCCGTGGGACAGCGCAGGTAACTGAAGCTTTCTTT
TRBV9	TRBJ1-5	-	-	15	CASSPGAGGNQPQHF	TGTGCCAGCAGTCCCGGGGCGGGGGGCAATCAGCCCCAGCATTTT